This T cell receptor (beta chain) was observed in a study of early T cells in non-severe SARS-CoV-2 infection. Study-wide background: The authors sequenced bulk RNA from unsorted whole blood, leaving chains unpaired. Points from the study as a whole: Anti-spike CD8 specificities were favored by VDJdb matching, whose results missed private and CD4 specificities.

This clonotype was recorded at least ten times. Its specificity is unknown. Unique molecular identifier tags were affixed to discrete cDNA molecules. TCRdb reprocessed the 5' RACE reads with MiXCR, giving one entry per CDR3 protein. Among more than 75,000 distinct CDR3 sequences listed, 13% were seen once. The TCR comes from an adult who was a healthcare worker with PCR-confirmed SARS-CoV-2 infection or an uninfected control (not recorded which). Sequenced sample: whole blood.

CDR3 coding DNA: TGCAGTGCTAGGCCGGGAGGGTATGATGGCTACACCTTC. It encodes CSARPGGYDGYTF. This rearrangement joins TRBV20-1 to TRBJ1-2; D gene ambiguous. This CDR3 has 13 amino acids. V lost 3 bases and J lost 6, with 14 bases in between. CDR1 and CDR2 from the germline V gene are DFQATT and SNEGSKA (reference sequence).